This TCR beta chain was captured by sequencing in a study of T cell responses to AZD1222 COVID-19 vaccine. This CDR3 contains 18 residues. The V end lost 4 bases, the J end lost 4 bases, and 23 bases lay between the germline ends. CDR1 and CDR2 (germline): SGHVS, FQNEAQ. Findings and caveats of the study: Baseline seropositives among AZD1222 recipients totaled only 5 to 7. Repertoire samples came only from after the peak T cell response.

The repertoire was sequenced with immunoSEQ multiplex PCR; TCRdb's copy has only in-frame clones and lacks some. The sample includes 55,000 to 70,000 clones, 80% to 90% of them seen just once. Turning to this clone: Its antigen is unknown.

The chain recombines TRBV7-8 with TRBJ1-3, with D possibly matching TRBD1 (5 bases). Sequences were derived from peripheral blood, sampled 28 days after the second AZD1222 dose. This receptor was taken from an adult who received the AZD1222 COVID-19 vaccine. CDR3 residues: CASSSPGAGGRAGNTIYF. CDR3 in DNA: TGTGCCAGCAGCTCCCCCGGGGCGGGGGGAAGGGCCGGAAACACCATATATTTT.